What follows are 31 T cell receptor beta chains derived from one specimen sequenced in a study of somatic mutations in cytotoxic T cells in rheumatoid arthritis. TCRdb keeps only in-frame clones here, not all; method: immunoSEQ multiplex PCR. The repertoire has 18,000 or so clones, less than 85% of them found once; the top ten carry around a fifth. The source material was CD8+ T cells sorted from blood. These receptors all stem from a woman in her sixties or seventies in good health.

The CDR3: CASSSGQGNTGELFF. The CDR3 DNA sequence: TGTGCCAGCAGTTCGGGACAGGGGAACACCGGGGAGCTGTTTTTT. The chain is built from TRBV6-5 and TRBJ2-2; TRBD1 agrees at 9 bases. V was pared by 4 bases and J by 1 base, with 1 base of the junction left unmatched. The CDR3 length is 15 residues. Germline V gene lookup returns CDR1 MNHEY and CDR2 SVGAGI.

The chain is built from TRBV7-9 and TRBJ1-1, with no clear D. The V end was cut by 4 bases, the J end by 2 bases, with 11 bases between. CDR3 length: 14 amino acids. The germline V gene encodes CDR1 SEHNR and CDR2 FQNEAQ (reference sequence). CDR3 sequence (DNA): TGTGCCAGCAGCTCGCCAAGAGGAAACACTGAAGCTTTCTTT. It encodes CASSSPRGNTEAFF.

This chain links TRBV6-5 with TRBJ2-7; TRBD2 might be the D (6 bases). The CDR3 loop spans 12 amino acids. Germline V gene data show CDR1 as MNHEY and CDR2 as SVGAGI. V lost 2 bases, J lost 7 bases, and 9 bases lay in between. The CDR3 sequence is CASSYPGGEQYF. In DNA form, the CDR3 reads TGTGCCAGCAGTTACCCCGGGGGTGAGCAGTACTTC.

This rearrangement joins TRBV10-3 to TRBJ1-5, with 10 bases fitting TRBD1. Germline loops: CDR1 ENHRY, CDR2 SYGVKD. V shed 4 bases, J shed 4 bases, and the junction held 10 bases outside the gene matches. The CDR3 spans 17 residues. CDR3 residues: CAISVTLGTGENQPQHF. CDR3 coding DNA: TGTGCCATCAGTGTAACGTTGGGGACAGGGGAAAATCAGCCCCAGCATTTT.

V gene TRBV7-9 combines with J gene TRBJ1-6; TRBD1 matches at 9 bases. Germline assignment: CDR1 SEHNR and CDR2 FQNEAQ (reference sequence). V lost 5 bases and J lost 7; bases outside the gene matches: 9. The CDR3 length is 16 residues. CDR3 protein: CASSPHRTGENSPLHF. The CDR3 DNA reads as TGTGCCAGCAGCCCCCACCGGACAGGGGAGAATTCACCCCTCCACTTT.

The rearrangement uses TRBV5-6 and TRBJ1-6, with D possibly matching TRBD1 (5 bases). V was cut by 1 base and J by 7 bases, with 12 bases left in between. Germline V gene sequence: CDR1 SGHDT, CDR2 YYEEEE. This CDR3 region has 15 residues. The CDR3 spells CASSLSYRTNSPLHF. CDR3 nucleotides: TGTGCCAGCAGCTTGTCGTACAGGACCAATTCACCCCTCCACTTT.

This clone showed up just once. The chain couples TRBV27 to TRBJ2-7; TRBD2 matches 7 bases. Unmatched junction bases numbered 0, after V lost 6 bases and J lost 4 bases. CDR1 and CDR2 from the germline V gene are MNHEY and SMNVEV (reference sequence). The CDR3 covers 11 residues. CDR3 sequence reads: CASRGGYEQYF. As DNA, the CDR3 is TGTGCCAGCAGGGGGGGGTACGAGCAGTACTTC.

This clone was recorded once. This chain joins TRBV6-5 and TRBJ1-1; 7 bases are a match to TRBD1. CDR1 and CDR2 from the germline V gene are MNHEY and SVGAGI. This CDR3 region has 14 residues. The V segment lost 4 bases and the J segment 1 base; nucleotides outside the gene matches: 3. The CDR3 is CASSWGTANTEAFF. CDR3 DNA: TGTGCCAGCAGTTGGGGGACAGCGAACACTGAAGCTTTCTTT.

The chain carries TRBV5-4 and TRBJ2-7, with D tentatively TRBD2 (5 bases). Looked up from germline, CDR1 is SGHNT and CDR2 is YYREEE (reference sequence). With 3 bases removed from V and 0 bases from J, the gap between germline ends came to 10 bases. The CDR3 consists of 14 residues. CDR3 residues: CASSSPGDSYEQYF. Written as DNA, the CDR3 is TGTGCCAGCAGCTCCCCCGGGGACTCCTACGAGCAGTACTTC.

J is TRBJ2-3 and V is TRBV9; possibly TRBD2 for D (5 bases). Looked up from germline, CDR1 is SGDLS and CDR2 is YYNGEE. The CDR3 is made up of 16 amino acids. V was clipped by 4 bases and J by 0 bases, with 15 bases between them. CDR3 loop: CASSPRTFSSTDTQYF. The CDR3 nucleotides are TGTGCCAGCAGCCCTCGGACTTTCTCTAGCACAGATACGCAGTATTTT.

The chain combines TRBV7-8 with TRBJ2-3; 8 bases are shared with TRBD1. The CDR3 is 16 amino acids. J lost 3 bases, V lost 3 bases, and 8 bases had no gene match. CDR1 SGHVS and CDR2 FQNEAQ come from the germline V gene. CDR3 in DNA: TGTGCCAGCAGCTTCCCCAGACAGGGGACAACAGATACGCAGTATTTT. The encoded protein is CASSFPRQGTTDTQYF.

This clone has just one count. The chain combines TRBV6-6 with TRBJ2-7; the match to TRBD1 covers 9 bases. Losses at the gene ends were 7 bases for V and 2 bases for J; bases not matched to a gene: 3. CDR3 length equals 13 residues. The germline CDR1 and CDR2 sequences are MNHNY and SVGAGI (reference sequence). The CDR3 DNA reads TGTGCCAGCATTGGACAGGGGACCTACGAGCAGTACTTC. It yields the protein CASIGQGTYEQYF.

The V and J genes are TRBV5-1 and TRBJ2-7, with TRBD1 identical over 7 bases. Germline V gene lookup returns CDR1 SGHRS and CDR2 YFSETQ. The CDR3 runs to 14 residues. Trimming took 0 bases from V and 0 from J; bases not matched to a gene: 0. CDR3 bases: TGCGCCAGCAGCTTGGGGGACAGCTCCTACGAGCAGTACTTC. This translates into CASSLGDSSYEQYF.

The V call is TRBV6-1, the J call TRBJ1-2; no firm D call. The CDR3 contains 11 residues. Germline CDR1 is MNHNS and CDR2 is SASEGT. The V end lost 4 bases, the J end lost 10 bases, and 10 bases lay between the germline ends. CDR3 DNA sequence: TGTGCCAGCAGTGGAACCCGGTTCTACACCTTC. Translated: CASSGTRFYTF.

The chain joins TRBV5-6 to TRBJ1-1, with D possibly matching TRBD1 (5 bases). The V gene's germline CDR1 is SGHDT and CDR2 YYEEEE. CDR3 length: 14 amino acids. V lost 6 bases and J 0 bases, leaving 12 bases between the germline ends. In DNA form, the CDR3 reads TGTGCCAGCACCCCCTCAGGGATGAACACTGAAGCTTTCTTT. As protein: CASTPSGMNTEAFF.

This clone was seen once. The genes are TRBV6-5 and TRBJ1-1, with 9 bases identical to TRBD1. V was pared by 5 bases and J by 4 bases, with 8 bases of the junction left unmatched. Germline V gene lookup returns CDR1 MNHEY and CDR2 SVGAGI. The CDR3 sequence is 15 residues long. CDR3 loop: CASSLQGAGGTEAFF. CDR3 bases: TGTGCCAGCAGTCTACAGGGGGCCGGGGGCACTGAAGCTTTCTTT.

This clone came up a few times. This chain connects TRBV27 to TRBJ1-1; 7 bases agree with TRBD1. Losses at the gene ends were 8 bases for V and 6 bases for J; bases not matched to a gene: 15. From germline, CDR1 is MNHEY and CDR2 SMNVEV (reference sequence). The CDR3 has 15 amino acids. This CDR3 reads CASGQTGPYPPEAFF. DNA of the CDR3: TGTGCCAGCGGTCAGACAGGGCCCTACCCCCCTGAAGCTTTCTTT.

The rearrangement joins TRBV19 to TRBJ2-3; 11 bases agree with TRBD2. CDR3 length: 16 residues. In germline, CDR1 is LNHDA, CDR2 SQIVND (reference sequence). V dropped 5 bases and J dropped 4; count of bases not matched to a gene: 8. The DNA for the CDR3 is TGTGCCAGTAGTGAGCCGACTAGCGGGGCCGCAGATACGCAGTATTTT. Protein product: CASSEPTSGAADTQYF. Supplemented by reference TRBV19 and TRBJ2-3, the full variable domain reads DGGITQSPKYLFRKEGQNVTLSCEQNLNHDAMYWYRQDPGQGLRLIYYSQIVNDFQKGDIAEGYSVSREKKESFPLTVTSAQKNPTAFYLCASSEPTSGAADTQYFGPGTRLTVL.

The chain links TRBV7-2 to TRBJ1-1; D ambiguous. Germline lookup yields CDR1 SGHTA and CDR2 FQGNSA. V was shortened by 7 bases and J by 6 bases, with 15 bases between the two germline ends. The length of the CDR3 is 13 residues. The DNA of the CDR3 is TGTGCCAGCACCTGGGGTAACGTTGCTGAAGCTTTCTTT. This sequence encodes CASTWGNVAEAFF.

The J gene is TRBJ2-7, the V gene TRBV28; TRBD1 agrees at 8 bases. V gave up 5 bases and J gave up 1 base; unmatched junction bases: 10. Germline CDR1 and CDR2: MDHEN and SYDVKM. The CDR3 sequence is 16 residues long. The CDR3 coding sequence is TGTGCCAGCAGTACCAGACAGGGGTCCTCATCCTACGAGCAGTACTTC. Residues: CASSTRQGSSSYEQYF.

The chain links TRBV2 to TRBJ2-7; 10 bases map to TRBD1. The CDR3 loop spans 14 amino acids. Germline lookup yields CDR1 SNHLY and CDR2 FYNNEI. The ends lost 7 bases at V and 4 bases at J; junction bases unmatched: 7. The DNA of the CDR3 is TGTGCCAGCACCTGGGACAGGGGAGAATACGAGCAGTACTTC. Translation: CASTWDRGEYEQYF. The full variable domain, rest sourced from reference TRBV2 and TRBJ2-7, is EPEVTQTPSHQVTQMGQEVILRCVPISNHLYFYWYRQILGQKVEFLVSFYNNEISEKSEIFDDQFSVERPDGSNFTLKIRSTKLEDSAMYFCASTWDRGEYEQYFGPGTRLTVT.

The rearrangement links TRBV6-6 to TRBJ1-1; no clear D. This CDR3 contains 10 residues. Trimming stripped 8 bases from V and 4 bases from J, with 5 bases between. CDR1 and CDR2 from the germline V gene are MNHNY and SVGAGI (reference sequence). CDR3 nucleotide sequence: TGTGCCAGCTGGAGCACTGAAGCTTTCTTT. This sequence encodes CASWSTEAFF.

The CDR3 nucleotides are TGTGCCAGCTCGTTGTATCCCGGGAATCAGCCCCAGCATTTT. Translation: CASSLYPGNQPQHF. V is TRBV6-1 and J is TRBJ1-5, with no clear D. V was clipped by 8 bases and J by 4 bases, with 15 bases between them. The CDR3 runs to 14 residues. Germline CDR1 MNHNS, CDR2 SASEGT.

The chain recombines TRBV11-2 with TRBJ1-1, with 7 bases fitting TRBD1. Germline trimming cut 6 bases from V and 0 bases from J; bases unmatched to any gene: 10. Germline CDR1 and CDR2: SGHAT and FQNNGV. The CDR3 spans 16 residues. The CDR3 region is CASRGSNTGVNTEAFF. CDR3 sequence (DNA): TGTGCCAGCAGAGGTTCGAACACAGGGGTGAACACTGAAGCTTTCTTT.

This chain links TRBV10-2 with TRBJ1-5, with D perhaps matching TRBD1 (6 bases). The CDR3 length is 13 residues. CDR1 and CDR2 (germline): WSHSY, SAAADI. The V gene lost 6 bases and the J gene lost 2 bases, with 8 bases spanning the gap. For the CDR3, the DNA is TGCGCCAGCAGCAGGGGTGGCAATCAGCCCCAGCATTTT. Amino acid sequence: CASSRGGNQPQHF.

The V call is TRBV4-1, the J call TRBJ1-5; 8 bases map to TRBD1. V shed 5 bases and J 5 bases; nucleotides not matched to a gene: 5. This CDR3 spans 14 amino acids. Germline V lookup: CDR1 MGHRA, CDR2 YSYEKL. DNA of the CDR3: TGCGCCAGCAGCGTGGACAGGGATTATCAGCCCCAGCATTTT. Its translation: CASSVDRDYQPQHF.

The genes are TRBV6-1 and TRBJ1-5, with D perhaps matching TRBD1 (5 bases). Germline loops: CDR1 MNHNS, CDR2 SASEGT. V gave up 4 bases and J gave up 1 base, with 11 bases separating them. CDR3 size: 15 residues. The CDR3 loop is CASSGRGTSNQPQHF. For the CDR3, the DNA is TGTGCCAGCAGTGGTCGGGGGACGAGCAATCAGCCCCAGCATTTT.

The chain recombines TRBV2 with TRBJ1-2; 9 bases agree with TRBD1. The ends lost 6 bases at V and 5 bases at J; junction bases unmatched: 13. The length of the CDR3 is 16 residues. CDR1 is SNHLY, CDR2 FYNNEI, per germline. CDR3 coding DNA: TGTGCCAGCAGCAGATCCCGGGACAGGGTTTTATATGGCTACACCTTC. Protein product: CASSRSRDRVLYGYTF.

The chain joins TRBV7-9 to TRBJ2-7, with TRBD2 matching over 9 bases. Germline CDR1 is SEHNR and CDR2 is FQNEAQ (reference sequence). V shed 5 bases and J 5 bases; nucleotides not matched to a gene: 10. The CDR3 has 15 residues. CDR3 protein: CASSPLVSGSDEQYF. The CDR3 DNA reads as TGTGCCAGCAGCCCCCTAGTTAGCGGGAGCGACGAGCAGTACTTC. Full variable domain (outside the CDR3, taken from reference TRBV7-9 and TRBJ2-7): DTGVSQNPRHKITKRGQNVTFRCDPISEHNRLYWYRQTLGQGPEFLTYFQNEAQLEKSRLLSDRFSAERPKGSFSTLEIQRTEQGDSAMYLCASSPLVSGSDEQYFGPGTRLTVT.

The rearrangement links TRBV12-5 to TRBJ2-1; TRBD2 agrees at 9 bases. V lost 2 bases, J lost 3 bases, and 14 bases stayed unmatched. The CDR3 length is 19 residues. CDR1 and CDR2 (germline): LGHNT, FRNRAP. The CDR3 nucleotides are TGTGCTAGTGGTTTGCCTCTGGGCGGGAGGGCCGATATCTACAATGAGCAGTTCTTC. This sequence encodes CASGLPLGGRADIYNEQFF.

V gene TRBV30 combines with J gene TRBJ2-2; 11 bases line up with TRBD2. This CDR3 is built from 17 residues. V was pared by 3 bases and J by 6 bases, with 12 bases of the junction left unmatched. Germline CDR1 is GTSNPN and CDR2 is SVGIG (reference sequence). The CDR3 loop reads CAWRAGLLAGGAGELFF. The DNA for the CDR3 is TGTGCCTGGAGGGCGGGCCTTCTAGCGGGAGGTGCCGGGGAGCTGTTTTTT.